This T cell receptor beta chain was sequenced during a study of blood T cell repertoires in COVID-19. Across the whole study: COVID-19 samples collected from the United States, Italy and Spain covered acute and convalescent phases.

As originally analysed: Amplification with reference gene primers provided the estimates of nucleated cell counts. Using immunoSEQ multiplex PCR, the repertoire was profiled, and TCRdb retains in-frame clones only, with some absent. V and J calls and clone size follow that table, whereas D and trimming were derived from the DNA. The profile covers approximately 270,000 clones, with about nine tenths appearing a single time and under 2% taken by the ten largest. Across under 25 US areas, participants ranged in age from 18 to 89 years. Assignment of participants to cohorts was predicated upon participant-reported clinical history. CDR3 length equals 11 residues. Trimming removed 8 bases from V and 4 bases from J, with 9 bases in between. The germline V gene encodes CDR1 SEHNR and CDR2 FQNEAQ (reference sequence).

This clonotype was sampled from a man aged 35 to 55 who had recovered from COVID-19. V and J are TRBV7-9 and TRBJ2-7, with D possibly matching TRBD1 (5 bases). The sample was PBMCs or T cells enriched from blood (not recorded which). The CDR3 loop is CASGAGYEQYF. The CDR3 DNA reads as TGTGCCAGCGGGGCAGGGTACGAGCAGTACTTC. Together with reference TRBV7-9 and TRBJ2-7, the CDR3 gives the full variable domain: DTGVSQNPRHKITKRGQNVTFRCDPISEHNRLYWYRQTLGQGPEFLTYFQNEAQLEKSRLLSDRFSAERPKGSFSTLEIQRTEQGDSAMYLCASGAGYEQYFGPGTRLTVT.